These T cell receptor beta chains were read from a single sample in a study of blood T cell repertoires in COVID-19. Libraries were prepared by immunoSEQ multiplex PCR; TCRdb keeps only in-frame clonotypes and omits some of them. Of tens of thousands of clones in the sample, 80% to 90% were seen once. Material: peripheral blood. These receptors were obtained from a woman in her 70s with active COVID-19. Both conserved end residues are part of each CDR3. D genes are given only for firm matches. Size tells how often a clone was seen (once, few, many) or the class of an expanded clone, and some rows leave it out.

DNA | CDR3 | J | V | size | D
TGTGCCAGCAGTTACGCGCCTTACGAGCAGTACTTC | CASSYAPYEQYF | TRBJ2-7 | TRBV6-2/TRBV6-3 | . | .
TGTGCCAGCAGCCCTGGACAGGGAAACACTGAAGCTTTCTTT | CASSPGQGNTEAFF | TRBJ1-1 | TRBV6-6 | once | TRBD1
TGTGCCAGCGGAACGGCCTCGGGGACCGGGGAGCTGTTTTTT | CASGTASGTGELFF | TRBJ2-2 | TRBV6-5 | . | .
TGTGCCAGCAGTGTGGTGACGACAGGTTTGTTGAACACTGAAGCTTTCTTT | CASSVVTTGLLNTEAFF | TRBJ1-1 | TRBV6-4 | medium-sized | .
TGCAGTGCTAGTAGAATACAGGGAAAGGCCTCCGGGGAGCTGTTTTTT | CSASRIQGKASGELFF | TRBJ2-2 | TRBV20-1 | . | .
TGTGCCAGCAGCGGGGTACTGATAGCGGGAGTAAGACAGTTCTTC | CASSGVLIAGVRQFF | TRBJ2-1 | TRBV11-1 | . | TRBD2
TGTGCCACCAGTGATACCGGACAGGGAAACACTGAAGCTTTCTTT | CATSDTGQGNTEAFF | TRBJ1-1 | TRBV24-1 | . | TRBD1
TGTGCCAGCAGTGAAAGTCCGACAGGGGACCTAGCCAAAAACATTCAGTACTTC | CASSESPTGDLAKNIQYF | TRBJ2-4 | TRBV2 | . | TRBD1
TGTGCCAGCAGCTTAGGGCTAGCGGGCGCACCTACAGATACGCAGTATTTT | CASSLGLAGAPTDTQYF | TRBJ2-3 | TRBV7-3 | . | TRBD2
TGTGCCAGCAGGAGGACTAGCGGGAGAACAGATACGCAGTATTTT | CASRRTSGRTDTQYF | TRBJ2-3 | TRBV2 | . | TRBD2
TGTGCCAGCAGCTTAGTGGCAGGGAATGGCTACACCTTC | CASSLVAGNGYTF | TRBJ1-2 | TRBV7-6 | . | .
TGTGCCTGGAGTGCCCACGGGGGGCAGGGCTACACCTTC | CAWSAHGGQGYTF | TRBJ1-2 | TRBV30 | . | .
TGTGCCAGTAGTCTTGGACAGGGGTTGTTATATGGCTACACCTTC | CASSLGQGLLYGYTF | TRBJ1-2 | TRBV19 | . | TRBD1
TGCGCCAGCAGCCAAGCGTCCAGGGGGCCCACCGGGGAGCTGTTTTTT | CASSQASRGPTGELFF | TRBJ2-2 | TRBV4-1 | . | TRBD1
TGTGCCAGCAGTGAATATGTGTCTGGACAGGGTGCTTTCTTT | CASSEYVSGQGAFF | TRBJ1-1 | TRBV25-1 | once | TRBD1
TGTGCCAGCAGCTTGGCCATGGCAGGGGGCGGCTATGGCTACACCTTC | CASSLAMAGGGYGYTF | TRBJ1-2 | TRBV5-6 | . | TRBD1
TGTGCCACCAGTGGGGGCGTGACGGGCTACACCTTC | CATSGGVTGYTF | TRBJ1-2 | TRBV24-1 | . | .
TGTGCCAGCAGTGCTAGCGGGGGGACTTACAATGAGCAGTTCTTC | CASSASGGTYNEQFF | TRBJ2-1 | TRBV28 | . | TRBD2
TGTGCCAGCAGTCTGCTACTAGCGGGAGCGGGTAATGAGCAGTTCTTC | CASSLLLAGAGNEQFF | TRBJ2-1 | TRBV27 | . | TRBD2
TGTGCCAGCAACCCCGGGACTAGCGGGATAGGAGAGACCCAGTACTTC | CASNPGTSGIGETQYF | TRBJ2-5 | TRBV2 | . | TRBD2
TGTGCCAGCAGCTTAGCGTACAGTAAAGAGACCCAGTACTTC | CASSLAYSKETQYF | TRBJ2-5 | TRBV7-6 | . | .
TGCGCCAGCAGTGAGTCTTTAGGAGGAGATACGCAGTATTTT | CASSESLGGDTQYF | TRBJ2-3 | TRBV10-1 | . | .
TGTGCCAGCAGTCGAACAGGGATGGGCACTGAAGCTTTCTTT | CASSRTGMGTEAFF | TRBJ1-1 | TRBV28 | . | .
TGCGCCAGCAGTCAGAACGGGGGGCGAGGGGAGCAGTACTTC | CASSQNGGRGEQYF | TRBJ2-7 | TRBV23-1 | once | .
TGTGCCAGCAGGAGAAGCGGGAGCGCCTACGAGCAGTACTTC | CASRRSGSAYEQYF | TRBJ2-7 | TRBV11-2 | . | TRBD2
TGTGCCAGCAGCGATAGTCCCTCGGGGGGGGGAGAGACCCAGTACTTC | CASSDSPSGGGETQYF | TRBJ2-5 | TRBV9 | . | TRBD2
TGTGCCAGCAGCAGAGGGAGCGGGAAGACCGGGGAGCTGTTTTTT | CASSRGSGKTGELFF | TRBJ2-2 | TRBV3-1/TRBV3-2 | . | TRBD2
TGTGCCTGGAGTCCCCGGTTGGGCGAGCAGTTCTTC | CAWSPRLGEQFF | TRBJ2-1 | TRBV30 | . | .
TGTGCCAGCAGCCAGCAACTAGCGGGAGTAGAGCAGTTCTTC | CASSQQLAGVEQFF | TRBJ2-1 | TRBV11-2 | . | TRBD2
TGTGCCAGCAGCTTGGATAGCTCGAACACAGATACGCAGTATTTT | CASSLDSSNTDTQYF | TRBJ2-3 | TRBV7-3 | . | .
TGTGCCAGCAGTGGAACTCTTGGAGTCTATGGCTACACCTTC | CASSGTLGVYGYTF | TRBJ1-2 | TRBV25-1 | . | .
TGTGCCAGCAGCCCGTCCGGGACAGAGCACCGGGAGCTGTTTTTT | CASSPSGTEHRELFF | TRBJ2-2 | TRBV28 | once | TRBD1
TGTGCCAGCAGTGTTTTAGCGGCTAACACCGGGGAGCTGTTTTTT | CASSVLAANTGELFF | TRBJ2-2 | TRBV2 | . | .
TGCGCCAGCAGCTTGACCCGATCACTAGCGGCAGGCGGCAATGAGCAGTTCTTC | CASSLTRSLAAGGNEQFF | TRBJ2-1 | TRBV5-1 | . | TRBD2
TGTGCCAGTAGTATAGGAGAACAGGCTCTGACAGATACGCAGTATTTT | CASSIGEQALTDTQYF | TRBJ2-3 | TRBV19 | . | .
TGTGCCTGGAATAGGGGGAACACTGAAGCTTTCTTT | CAWNRGNTEAFF | TRBJ1-1 | TRBV30 | . | .
TGTGCCAGCAGTGAAGCGGGACTAGCGCTAAGAAACATTCAGTACTTC | CASSEAGLALRNIQYF | TRBJ2-4 | TRBV6-1 | . | TRBD2
TGCGCCAGCAGCTCCGGACTGATTAATGAAAAACTGTTTTTT | CASSSGLINEKLFF | TRBJ1-4 | TRBV5-1 | . | .
TGTGCCAGCAGCGTATACAGGGACCAAGAGACCCAGTACTTC | CASSVYRDQETQYF | TRBJ2-5 | TRBV28 | few | .
TGCGCCAGCAGCCTTCAGACAGGGGGCTGGCAGCCCCAGCATTTT | CASSLQTGGWQPQHF | TRBJ1-5 | TRBV4-1 | . | TRBD1
TGTGCCAGCAGCTTAGGGACACCCGCCTATGGCTACACCTTC | CASSLGTPAYGYTF | TRBJ1-2 | TRBV7-2 | large | .
TGCAGCGTTGAAAGGGGACTAGCGGGAGGTCAAGAGACCCAGTACTTC | CSVERGLAGGQETQYF | TRBJ2-5 | TRBV29-1 | once | TRBD2
TGTGCCAGCAGCTTAACAGGATTCTACGAGCAGTACTTC | CASSLTGFYEQYF | TRBJ2-7 | TRBV7-9 | . | .
TGCGCCAGCAGCCAGACGAGGATTGAGCAGTTCTTC | CASSQTRIEQFF | TRBJ2-1 | TRBV4-1 | . | .
TGTGCCAGCAGCCATCGCGGGAGAGAACAAGAGACCCAGTACTTC | CASSHRGREQETQYF | TRBJ2-5 | TRBV3-1/TRBV3-2 | . | TRBD2
TGTGCCATCAGGGGGCCCTACTTATACACAGATACGCAGTATTTT | CAIRGPYLYTDTQYF | TRBJ2-3 | TRBV10-3 | . | .
TGTGCCAGCAGCCCGAAGACACGGGGCTATAATTCACCCCTCCACTTT | CASSPKTRGYNSPLHF | TRBJ1-6 | TRBV3-1/TRBV3-2 | . | .
TGTGCCAGCAGTAGGGACAGGGTGGCTAGAGGCTACACCTTC | CASSRDRVARGYTF | TRBJ1-2 | TRBV5-6 | once | TRBD1
TGTGCCACCAGTGACTACTTAGGCCGACAGGGCAGCGCCGGGGAGCTGTTTTTT | CATSDYLGRQGSAGELFF | TRBJ2-2 | TRBV24-1 | . | TRBD1
TGTGCCAGCAGCTTGGGGGACAGGGGGCCTCTTAACTATGGCTACACCTTC | CASSLGDRGPLNYGYTF | TRBJ1-2 | TRBV5-6 | . | TRBD1
TGTGCCAGCAGTTCGGGACTAGCGGGAGCGGTCGGTGAGCAGTTCTTC | CASSSGLAGAVGEQFF | TRBJ2-1 | TRBV6-5 | . | TRBD2
TGTGCCAGCAGCCCACTGTACGCCAGCTACACCTTC | CASSPLYASYTF | TRBJ1-2 | TRBV7-9 | few | .